This passage covers 2 T cell receptor beta chains from one sample sequenced in a study of blood T cell repertoires in COVID-19. The protocol was immunoSEQ multiplex PCR, while the TCRdb copy is restricted to in-frame clones and leaves out a portion. Of over 200,000 clones in the sample, roughly 88% were seen once. Source material: peripheral blood. The source is a human donor in a cohort sampled during active COVID-19.

The chain has TRBV6-1 and TRBJ1-2; D is possibly TRBD1 (5 bases). V lost 0 bases, J lost 8 bases, and 10 bases lay in between. This CDR3 has 13 residues. Germline CDR1 MNHNS, CDR2 SASEGT. CDR3 DNA: TGTGCCAGCAGTGAAGCCCCAGGGCGAGGCTACACCTTC. It is translated as CASSEAPGRGYTF.

The chain couples TRBV7-6 to TRBJ2-7, with 10 bases that match TRBD2. Trimming removed 5 bases from V and 2 bases from J; junction bases left unmatched: 15. Germline V gene lookup returns CDR1 SGHVS and CDR2 FNYEAQ. The CDR3 length is 18 residues. The CDR3 loop reads CASSTKRGGRTSAYEQYF. The CDR3 DNA sequence: TGTGCCAGCAGCACCAAGCGGGGGGGCCGAACTTCAGCCTACGAGCAGTACTTC. Together with reference TRBV7-6 and TRBJ2-7, the CDR3 gives the full variable domain: GAGVSQSPRYKVTKRGQDVALRCDPISGHVSLYWYRQALGQGPEFLTYFNYEAQQDKSGLPNDRFSAERPEGSISTLTIQRTEQRDSAMYRCASSTKRGGRTSAYEQYFGPGTRLTVT.